A selection of T cell receptor beta chains follows, all from one sample in a study of T cells in Graves' hyperthyroidism and ophthalmopathy. TCRdb redid the calling of the multiplex PCR reads with MiXCR, one entry per CDR3 protein. The sample lists roughly 380,000 distinct CDR3 sequences; about 15% were seen once. The sample consisted of blood. Every receptor here comes from a woman aged 60-75 years with Graves' hyperthyroidism. Each CDR3 is given with its conserved first and last residue. D genes are given only for firm matches. Size values are once, few and many counts, or a class for expanded clones, and some rows have none.

>TRBV5-4|-|-|TRBJ2-3
CASSFVGRPDTQYF
>TRBV12-5|many|-|TRBJ2-1
CASGLVTGRGSYNEQFF
>TRBV6-1|many|TRBD1|TRBJ1-2
CASSERRDRSYGYTF
>TRBV6-2/TRBV6-3|-|-|TRBJ2-1
CASSHRQDEQFF
>TRBV20-1|many|-|TRBJ1-5
CSATPGGTNQPQHF
>TRBV14|-|-|TRBJ1-1
CASSQLGGNTEAFF
>TRBV28|many|-|TRBJ1-2
CASSSPGGDYGYTF
>TRBV5-1|many|-|TRBJ2-2
CASRFLGGADVAGELFF
>TRBV3-1|many|-|TRBJ2-7
CASSQAWSRGRHEQYF
>TRBV19|many|TRBD2|TRBJ2-1
CASSIVLAGGEVRRYNEQFF
>TRBV5-1|few|TRBD2|TRBJ2-2
CASSLNQRATSGRGGTGELFF
>TRBV27|many|-|TRBJ1-1
CASSYRGTEAFF
>TRBV11-2|many|-|TRBJ2-4
CASSPTPLAKNIQYF
>TRBV2|many|TRBD1|TRBJ2-7
CASSETGGPDEQYF
>TRBV7-2|few|-|TRBJ1-5
CASSSRTVTSNQPQHF
>TRBV19|-|TRBD1|TRBJ1-4
CASSEDRLNEKLFF
>TRBV20-1|many|-|TRBJ2-7
CSAKIDTDSYEQYF
>TRBV13|many|-|TRBJ2-5
CASSLLWRGQETQYF
>TRBV20-1|many|-|TRBJ1-1
CSARDWGQKREAFF
>TRBV2|many|-|TRBJ1-4
CASSDDADEKLFF
>TRBV3-1|-|-|TRBJ1-2
CASSQDGAESGYTF
>TRBV27|many|TRBD1|TRBJ2-1
CASSPGQGAPSSYNEQFF
>TRBV6-2/TRBV6-3|-|-|TRBJ2-7
CASSHRVSGTTYEQYF
>TRBV7-2|few|TRBD2|TRBJ2-2
CASSSRTSGSGELFF
>TRBV11-2|-|-|TRBJ2-7
CASSPAGAYEQYF
>TRBV2|many|TRBD2|TRBJ2-2
CASSDVAGGVTGELFF
>TRBV30|many|-|TRBJ1-1
CAWSVGDGIEAFF
>TRBV20-1|-|TRBD1|TRBJ1-1
CSASRWGTEARNTEAFF
>TRBV2|many|-|TRBJ1-1
CASSEFGGTEAFF
>TRBV5-4|-|-|TRBJ1-2
CASSWGDLDYGYTF